The 32 T cell receptor beta chains below come from one sample, sequenced in a study of cytomegalovirus exposure and HLA in healthy donors. PCR used 60 Vbeta primers and 13 Jbeta primers. TCRdb keeps only in-frame clones here, not all; method: immunoSEQ multiplex PCR. The sample yields about 110,000 clones, about 83% seen once. The sample taken for sequencing was PBMCs. The receptors here all came from a female donor in good health and CMV-seropositive.

The chain employs TRBV4-2 and TRBJ1-1, with 8 bases that match TRBD1. CDR1 and CDR2 from the germline V gene are LGHNA and YNFKEQ. V lost 5 bases, J lost 3 bases, and 5 bases stayed unmatched. CDR3 size: 14 residues. CDR3 amino acids: CASSSQGGDTEAFF. In DNA form, the CDR3 reads TGTGCCAGCAGCTCACAGGGGGGAGACACTGAAGCTTTCTTT.

The gene calls are TRBV7-9 and TRBJ2-1; maybe TRBD1 (5 bases). The germline CDR1 and CDR2 sequences are SEHNR and FQNEAQ (reference sequence). V was clipped by 6 bases and J by 5 bases, with 20 bases between them. This CDR3 has 16 residues. The CDR3 here is CASRPIGAGYDNEQFF. DNA of the CDR3: TGTGCCAGCAGACCAATAGGGGCAGGGTACGACAATGAGCAGTTCTTC.

This sequence joins TRBV7-2 and TRBJ2-3; no definite D call. The V end lost 5 bases, the J end lost 0 bases, and 12 bases lay between the germline ends. Germline V gene data show CDR1 as SGHTA and CDR2 as FQGNSA. The CDR3 sequence is 15 residues long. The CDR3 DNA is TGTGCCAGCAGCCGAGCCCCATCGAGCACAGATACGCAGTATTTT. It codes for CASSRAPSSTDTQYF.

The rearrangement uses TRBV4-3 and TRBJ2-1; TRBD1 might be the D (8 bases). V lost 3 bases to trimming and J lost 2 bases, with 14 bases between them. This CDR3 has 16 residues. From germline, CDR1 is LGHNA and CDR2 YSLEER. CDR3 DNA: TGCGCCAGCAGCCAGACCACAGGGGGGGCCTACAATGAGCAGTTCTTC. Translated, it gives CASSQTTGGAYNEQFF.

The rearrangement uses TRBV5-1 and TRBJ1-2; TRBD1 aligns across 8 bases. Germline assignment: CDR1 SGHRS and CDR2 YFSETQ. CDR3 size: 18 residues. V was pared by 4 bases and J by 4 bases, with 18 bases of the junction left unmatched. This CDR3 reads CASSGGTGTQSSVYGYTF. The DNA for the CDR3 is TGCGCCAGCAGCGGGGGGACAGGTACGCAATCCTCGGTCTATGGCTACACCTTC.

The chain uses TRBV7-3 and TRBJ1-1, with unresolved D. V lost 3 bases and J lost 5, with 10 bases in between. The V gene's germline CDR1 is SGHTA and CDR2 FQGTGA. The CDR3 has 13 amino acids. The CDR3 sequence is CASSLQIGTEAFF. The CDR3 bases are TGTGCCAGCAGCTTGCAGATCGGGACTGAAGCTTTCTTT.

The genes are TRBV4-1 and TRBJ1-1; D is perhaps TRBD1 (5 bases). The germline CDR1 and CDR2 sequences are MGHRA and YSYEKL. The CDR3 sequence is 14 residues long. V was clipped by 1 base and J by 4 bases, with 10 bases between them. Written as DNA, the CDR3 is TGCGCCAGCAGCCAAGGAAGGGGCAGCACTGAAGCTTTCTTT. Its protein is CASSQGRGSTEAFF.

The chain employs TRBV18 and TRBJ1-1, with D perhaps matching TRBD1 (5 bases). This CDR3 is 13 amino acids long. V gave up 3 bases and J gave up 6 bases, with 11 bases separating them. Germline CDR1 is KGHSH and CDR2 is LQKENI. This CDR3 is CASSPQGAAEAFF. The CDR3 DNA sequence: TGTGCCAGCTCACCGCAAGGGGCAGCTGAAGCTTTCTTT.

The chain recombines TRBV25-1 with TRBJ1-2; 7 bases are a match to TRBD1. Germline values: CDR1 MGHDK, CDR2 SYGVNS. The junction had 10 bases not matched to a gene; V was cut back by 5 bases and J by 7 bases. This CDR3 has 14 residues. CDR3 sequence: CASSPTGTVSGYTF. The CDR3 DNA follows: TGTGCCAGCAGTCCAACCGGGACAGTAAGTGGCTACACCTTC.

This chain connects TRBV28 to TRBJ2-1, with D maybe TRBD2 (5 bases). CDR1 is MDHEN and CDR2 is SYDVKM in the germline V gene. This CDR3 has 20 residues. V gave up 3 bases and J gave up 0 bases, with 24 bases separating them. The CDR3 DNA follows: TGTGCCAGCAGTTTTCCCACTCGAGCGGTCACAGCCTTCTCCTACAATGAGCAGTTCTTC. This gives the protein CASSFPTRAVTAFSYNEQFF. Combining the CDR3 with reference TRBV28 and TRBJ2-1 gives the whole variable domain DVKVTQSSRYLVKRTGEKVFLECVQDMDHENMFWYRQDPGLGLRLIYFSYDVKMKEKGDIPEGYSVSREKKERFSLILESASTNQTSMYLCASSFPTRAVTAFSYNEQFFGPGTRLTVL.

The chain carries TRBV27 and TRBJ2-5; 12 nucleotides align to TRBD2. CDR3 length: 15 amino acids. The trim removed 5 bases at V and 3 bases at J, leaving 4 bases unmatched. Germline V lookup: CDR1 MNHEY, CDR2 SMNVEV (reference sequence). The CDR3 bases are TGTGCCAGCAGTCTCCTAGCGGGAGGGGAAGAGACCCAGTACTTC. Translating gives CASSLLAGGEETQYF.

V gene TRBV27 combines with J gene TRBJ1-4, with D hard to call. There are 15 residues in the CDR3. Trimming stripped 0 bases from V and 6 bases from J, with 11 bases between. The germline gives CDR1 MNHEY, CDR2 SMNVEV (reference sequence). The DNA for the CDR3 is TGTGCCAGCAGTTTATCGCGGGGAACGTATGAAAAACTGTTTTTT. Encoded protein: CASSLSRGTYEKLFF.

The chain couples TRBV28 to TRBJ1-2, with 7 bases identical to TRBD1. Germline V gene lookup returns CDR1 MDHEN and CDR2 SYDVKM. The CDR3 loop spans 15 amino acids. V was pared by 2 bases and J by 0 bases, with 3 bases of the junction left unmatched. The DNA of the CDR3 is TGTGCCAGCAGTTTAGGGACAGTGACTAACTATGGCTACACCTTC. This translates into CASSLGTVTNYGYTF.

Remarks on this clone: The junction and the germline gene differ at one end; a read error may be behind it. The chain links TRBV7-8 to TRBJ2-1; 8 bases match TRBD1. Germline V gene sequence: CDR1 SGHVS, CDR2 FQNEAQ. This CDR3 is built from 14 residues. This chain's CDR3 is CATSQDRANYEQFF. DNA of the CDR3: TGTGCCACCAGCCAGGACAGGGCAAACTATGAGCAGTTCTTC.

The genes are TRBV18 and TRBJ2-1; D remains unclear. The CDR3 loop spans 13 amino acids. The germline V and J ends were trimmed by 3 bases and 5 bases, with 8 bases remaining between them. CDR1 is KGHSH and CDR2 is LQKENI in the germline V gene. CDR3 sequence reads: CASSPWQNNEQFF. CDR3 DNA sequence: TGTGCCAGCTCACCGTGGCAAAACAATGAGCAGTTCTTC.

This chain joins TRBV5-1 and TRBJ2-5, with D possibly being TRBD1 (6 bases). V lost 0 bases, J lost 5 bases, and 11 bases lay in between. The CDR3 has 14 amino acids. In germline, CDR1 is SGHRS, CDR2 YFSETQ. In DNA, the CDR3 is TGCGCCAGCAGCTTGGCAGGGGATAAGGAGACCCAGTACTTC. Translating gives CASSLAGDKETQYF.

V and J are TRBV5-1 and TRBJ2-4, with TRBD1 matching 7 bases. Germline CDR1 and CDR2: SGHRS and YFSETQ. Trimming cost V 4 bases and J 6 bases; bases outside gene matches: 10. The CDR3 length is 15 residues. The CDR3 sequence is CASSPFLRQGNIQYF. CDR3 coding DNA: TGCGCCAGCAGCCCCTTTCTTCGACAGGGAAACATTCAGTACTTC.

This clone appeared a few times. The chain is built from TRBV25-1 and TRBJ2-1, with 9 bases identical to TRBD2. The CDR3 is 14 residues long. Germline trimming cut 4 bases from V and 9 bases from J; bases unmatched to any gene: 7. The V gene's germline CDR1 is MGHDK and CDR2 SYGVNS. The DNA for the CDR3 is TGTGCCAGCAGTGGAGTAGCGGGAGAACGTGAGCAGTTCTTC. This translates into CASSGVAGEREQFF.

This clone occurred a few times. The chain uses TRBV4-3 and TRBJ2-7; the match to TRBD2 covers 10 bases. The V segment lost 5 bases and the J segment 2 bases; nucleotides outside the gene matches: 6. CDR3 length: 15 amino acids. Germline loops: CDR1 LGHNA, CDR2 YSLEER. The CDR3 sequence is CASSFGLAETYEQYF. CDR3 nucleotides: TGCGCCAGCAGCTTCGGACTAGCGGAAACCTACGAGCAGTACTTC.

The rearrangement uses TRBV6-5 and TRBJ2-7; TRBD2 is a possible D gene (6 bases). Trimming took 7 bases from V and 2 from J, leaving 12 bases between them. The CDR3 contains 13 residues. Germline-derived CDR1 and CDR2 are MNHEY and SVGAGI. This CDR3 reads CASTPGTAYEQYF. The CDR3 DNA sequence: TGTGCCAGCACCCCCGGGACTGCCTACGAGCAGTACTTC.

Only one count was recorded for this clone. The chain uses TRBV6-6 and TRBJ2-6; tentatively, D is TRBD1 (6 bases). V was trimmed by 6 bases and J by 0 bases, leaving 12 bases between them. From germline, CDR1 is MNHNY and CDR2 SVGAGI (reference sequence). This CDR3 has 16 amino acids. CDR3 protein: CASRTGQYSGANVLTF. DNA for the CDR3: TGTGCCAGCAGAACCGGACAGTACTCTGGGGCCAACGTCCTGACTTTC.

This clone showed up just once. The genes are TRBV2 and TRBJ2-7, with D tentatively TRBD2 (6 bases). CDR1 and CDR2 (germline): SNHLY, FYNNEI. The CDR3 length is 14 residues. V was trimmed by 2 bases and J by 2 bases, leaving 10 bases between them. The CDR3 DNA sequence: TGTGCCAGCAGTGAATGGAGGGGCGCCTACGAGCAGTACTTC. Encoded protein: CASSEWRGAYEQYF. Using reference TRBV2 and TRBJ2-7 for the parts outside the CDR3, the full variable domain is EPEVTQTPSHQVTQMGQEVILRCVPISNHLYFYWYRQILGQKVEFLVSFYNNEISEKSEIFDDQFSVERPDGSNFTLKIRSTKLEDSAMYFCASSEWRGAYEQYFGPGTRLTVT.

This rearrangement joins TRBV10-3 to TRBJ1-1; 7 bases match TRBD1. CDR1 and CDR2 from the germline V gene are ENHRY and SYGVKD. The CDR3 has 17 amino acids. J was trimmed by 0 bases and V by 0 bases; bases with no gene match: 7. CDR3 coding DNA: TGTGCCATCAGTGAGTCGGGCAGGGGGTTTATGAACACTGAAGCTTTCTTT. Its protein product is CAISESGRGFMNTEAFF.

This sequence joins TRBV7-9 and TRBJ1-2; D is possibly TRBD1 (5 bases). This CDR3 region has 13 residues. V was shortened by 1 base and J by 4 bases, with 7 bases between the two germline ends. In germline, CDR1 is SEHNR, CDR2 FQNEAQ (reference sequence). CDR3 amino acids: CASSLEQAYGYTF. CDR3 nucleotides: TGTGCCAGCAGCTTAGAACAGGCCTATGGCTACACCTTC.

The chain recombines TRBV5-1 with TRBJ1-2; 7 bases fit TRBD1. The V gene end was trimmed by 0 bases and the J gene end by 4 bases; junction bases not matched to a gene: 6. CDR1 and CDR2 (germline): SGHRS, YFSETQ. This CDR3 spans 15 amino acids. The CDR3 loop is CASSLEQGTGYGYTF. The CDR3 nucleotides are TGCGCCAGCAGCTTGGAACAGGGGACGGGCTATGGCTACACCTTC.

This sequence joins TRBV14 and TRBJ2-7, with 8 bases fitting TRBD1. Per germline, CDR1 SGHDN and CDR2 FVKESK. This CDR3 contains 14 residues. Trimming at V came to 3 bases and at J to 2 bases, leaving 3 bases not matched to a gene. The CDR3, as DNA: TGTGCCAGCAGCCAGACAGGGGTGACCTACGAGCAGTACTTC. It is translated as CASSQTGVTYEQYF.

The V and J genes are TRBV30 and TRBJ2-7; 14 bases are a match to TRBD2. Trimming at V came to 5 bases and at J to 5 bases, leaving 5 bases not matched to a gene. CDR1 and CDR2 (germline): GTSNPN, SVGIG (reference sequence). This CDR3 has 14 residues. CDR3 sequence (DNA): TGTGCCTGGGGACTAGCGGGGGGACCCGACGAGCAGTACTTC. Its protein is CAWGLAGGPDEQYF.

This sequence joins TRBV5-6 and TRBJ1-2, with TRBD1 identical over 12 bases. The CDR3 length is 15 residues. V lost 6 bases and J lost 6; bases outside the gene matches: 9. Germline CDR1 SGHDT, CDR2 YYEEEE. The CDR3: CASTFRDRGRDGYTF. The DNA for the CDR3 is TGTGCCAGCACCTTCCGGGACAGGGGGCGCGATGGCTACACCTTC.

The V and J genes are TRBV9 and TRBJ2-7; 7 nucleotides agree with TRBD2. The junction had 11 bases not matched to a gene; V was cut back by 4 bases and J by 4 bases. Germline lookup yields CDR1 SGDLS and CDR2 YYNGEE. The CDR3 is 15 residues long. The CDR3 DNA reads as TGTGCCAGCAGCCCCCGTCGGGCGGGGGAATACGAGCAGTACTTC. It yields the protein CASSPRRAGEYEQYF.

This chain's CDR3 is CASSQGTANSPLHF. The CDR3 bases are TGTGCCAGCAGCCAAGGGACAGCCAATTCACCCCTCCACTTT. The chain carries TRBV14 and TRBJ1-6, with D perhaps TRBD1 (6 bases). Germline CDR1 reads SGHDN; CDR2 reads FVKESK. With 1 base removed from V and 7 bases from J, the gap between germline ends came to 8 bases. CDR3 length: 14 residues.

V gene TRBV28 combines with J gene TRBJ1-5, with TRBD1 as a possible D gene (5 bases). Germline assignment: CDR1 MDHEN and CDR2 SYDVKM. CDR3 length: 14 amino acids. Trimming cost V 2 bases and J 6 bases, with 11 bases left between them. CDR3 residues: CASSLNRPSQPQHF. DNA of the CDR3: TGTGCCAGCAGTTTAAACAGGCCAAGTCAGCCCCAGCATTTT.

The chain has TRBV18 and TRBJ2-2; 7 nucleotides line up with TRBD1. This CDR3 spans 16 amino acids. With 1 base clipped from V and 7 bases from J, the junction kept 9 bases outside the gene matches. Germline loops: CDR1 KGHSH, CDR2 LQKENI. Here the CDR3 DNA reads TGTGCCAGCTCACCACAAAGGGGGCGCTCGTTCGGGGAGCTGTTTTTT. Residues: CASSPQRGRSFGELFF.